This T cell receptor beta chain was documented in a study of T-cell memory formation after mild COVID-19. Study overall: Each donor largely had its own TCR clusters.

TCRdb reprocessed the 5' RACE reads via MiXCR and lists one record per CDR3 protein. The table shows approximately 400,000 distinct CDR3 sequences, with approximately 24% occurring only once. This clonotype was seen a few times. Its antigen is as yet unknown. Germline CDR1 MNHEY, CDR2 SVGAGI. V was pared by 4 bases and J by 8 bases, with 18 bases between. The CDR3 has 16 amino acids. Overall study results and limits: SARS-CoV-2 specificity was not confirmed for second-wave clones peaking on day 37.

Sequencing input: PBMCs or a T cell subset sorted from them (not recorded which). This sequence was found in an adult woman who had mild COVID-19 (a few samples of this study predate the infection). Cell type and time point are not known. V gene TRBV6-5 combines with J gene TRBJ1-6, with D possibly being TRBD1 (6 bases). The CDR3, as DNA: TGTGCCAGCAGTTCTCCCGGGCGGACAGAGTATTCACCCCTCCACTTT. Protein product: CASSSPGRTEYSPLHF.